The present TCR beta chain was sequenced within a study of shared clonotypes between healthy human individuals (dated by TCRdb to 2018 to 2021). At the level of the whole study: The cohort comprised a couple of women and a few men aged 18 to 49 years. Per donor, three plates each were used for CD4 naive and CD4 memory, two for CD8 naive, and one for CD8 memory. To estimate repertoire size and how much clonotypes are shared between individuals, the study performed deep sequencing of blood TCR repertoires from a few healthy adults. To increase sequencing depth and limit assay-specific biases, different laboratories used diverse techniques to prepare libraries and sequence TCR repertoires. Each donor's leukapheresis produced roughly between about 0.9 and 9.5 billion PBMCs. Summary of the overall study and its limitations: Sharing across a handful of donors was observed for around 5% of naive CD4, under 4% of naive CD8, around 2.5% of memory CD4, and over 0.3% of memory CD8 clonotypes. Compared with non-shared clonotypes, clonotypes shared by all four sorted-subset donors had higher generation probabilities. Estimated clonotype richness was generally larger for naive than for memory subsets. Incomplete sequencing was indicated by rarefaction of sorted-subset datasets, despite the large sequencing depth. Because the study included only a small number of donors, the genetic and exposure-history diversity represented was limited. Pairwise subsampling indicated that sequencing depth was expected to affect the degree of clonotype sharing among donors. Sampling was limited to blood, and TCR repertoires in tissue likely differ from TCR repertoires in blood.

The donors were healthy, HIV-negative adults who had no recently reported acute infections or vaccinations. All donors were Caucasian adults living in Nashville, Tennessee, USA. Magnetic negative selection was used to enrich CD4+ T cells, after which naive cells were positively selected on CD45RA and the negative fraction became the memory subset. Blood was collected by leukapheresis, and PBMCs were isolated by Ficoll-Histopaque density gradient centrifugation and then cryopreserved in liquid nitrogen vapor phase. Analytical flow cytometry was used to check the purity and quantity of each magnetically sorted T cell population. Genomic DNA was isolated from each sorted fraction and quantified by UV absorbance on a Nanodrop 2000c. Using the deep immunoSEQ assay, multiplex PCR amplified TCR CDR3 regions from genomic DNA. Extracted genomic DNA from each cell subset was spread evenly across all wells of several immunoSEQ 96-well plates, with each plate serving as a replicate. For sorted subsets, each replicate PCR was loaded with roughly 0.2 ug genomic DNA, equivalent to 30,000 to 35,000 T cell genomes. The purified libraries were quantified using a Qubit 3.0 fluorometer, sized with a Bioanalyzer 2100, and then quantified again using the KAPA Library Quantification kit. Every immunoSEQ 96-well plate was sequenced on a separate single-read 150-cycle Illumina NextSeq 550 flow cell. In the authors' own workflow: Because the immunoSEQ output held only junctional sequences and lacked quality scores, the filtering could not match the filtering applied to full-length reads. Sequences were annotated with PyIR, a Python wrapper for IgBLAST v1.9, and V/J genes and CDR3 were assigned using IMGT germline references. Reads with weak V/J assignments (E-value above 1e-6), missing CDR3, stop codons, out-of-frame junctions, or ambiguous translated residues were removed. A V3J clonotype was defined by an identical inferred V gene, J gene, and CDR3 amino acid sequence. To compute the percentage overlap between repertoires, the number of shared unique clonotypes was divided by the size of the smaller repertoire. Three approaches were used to assess repertoire richness: RTK rarefaction, the Chao1 estimator, and Recon v2.1 estimates of unobserved clonotypes. Generation probabilities were computed with OLGA for all TCRbeta clonotypes obtained by the gDNA method from a handful of donors. TCRdb obtained this table from immuneACCESS and retained in-frame rearrangements with V and J assigned. These tables miss some clones; where compared with another copy, unresolved V genes account for less than half of the shortfall, and the remainder is unexplained. V, J and clone size are taken as reported in that table, and D and trimming were inferred from the DNA itself. Present in this sample are approximately 1.5 million clones, 98% of which were seen just once. The ten largest clonotypes hold 0.36% of the sample.

A word on this clone: Which antigen it targets is not known. No much larger clone exists at a distance of one base, and base qualities are not known.

The sample comprised naive CD4+ T cells sorted from blood. This specimen's cell subset or site label, per the study, means: CD45RA+ positively selected. The TCR comes from a man under 40 in good health.

The nucleotide sequence reads TGCGCCAGTGGGACAGGGGGAAAATTTATCGGAAACGAGCAGTACTTC. The encoded protein is CASGTGGKFIGNEQYF. The rearrangement combines TRBV5-1 with TRBJ2-7; the central 11 bases match TRBD1. The junction shows trimming of 8 bases on V and 5 bases on J, and the gene matches do not reach 15 bases of it. Its CDR3 holds 16 amino acids, cysteine through phenylalanine. The sequence is cut down to CDR3 DNA, 48 bases in frame from base 1. The germline V gene yields SGHRS for CDR1 and YFSETQ for CDR2.